The text below deals with one T cell receptor beta chain. This specimen comes from a study of T cells in Graves' hyperthyroidism and ophthalmopathy. Amplified regions were TCR beta CDR3 sequences from RNA transcripts. A set of HTBI primers served as the primers for a first-round RT-PCR of the TCR CDR3. TCRdb recomputed calls from the multiplex PCR reads with MiXCR, one row per CDR3 protein. Here the sample spans more than 300,000 distinct CDR3 sequences, approximately 13% being singletons. The germline V gene has CDR1 SGHAT and CDR2 FQNNGV. The V end lost 6 bases, the J end lost 4 bases, and 18 bases lay between the germline ends. This CDR3 is built from 15 residues.

Sequences were obtained from blood. This sequence originates from a woman in her late teens or twenties with Graves' hyperthyroidism. This chain uses TRBV11-2 with TRBJ1-1, with TRBD1 as a possible D gene (5 bases). Here the CDR3 reads CASRPSEGGVTEAFF. For the CDR3, the DNA is TGTGCCAGCAGGCCGAGTGAAGGAGGGGTCACTGAAGCTTTCTTT.